This TCR beta chain was sequenced during a study of CD8+CD57+ T cells in acquired aplastic anemia. Study-level background: CD4+ and CD8+ cells, once sorted, gave DNA averaging about 3 ug. Broader study findings: Found in both controls and patients were around 29 CD8+ CDR3 sequences.

Genomic DNA acted as the template from which TCR beta VDJ combination and CDR3 sequence profiling were carried out. TCRdb fed the reads into MiXCR, producing one record per CDR3 protein. The repertoire consists of some 120,000 distinct CDR3 sequences, with 40% occurring once and the leading ten covering roughly 2.7%. Looked up from germline, CDR1 is SGHAT and CDR2 is FQNNGV. CDR3 length: 17 amino acids. J lost 10 bases, V lost 5 bases, and 14 bases had no gene match. The patients chosen for sequencing had shown expansion of CD8+CD57+ cells (detected by flow cytometry). Patients, without exception, had severe acquired aplastic anemia. Patients were treatment-naive when blood was sampled. This clonotype was seen more than once but under ten times. Antigen: not known.

The sequence derives from a human donor with aplastic anemia. The sample comprised sorted CD4+, CD8+, or CD8+CD57+ T cells (not recorded which) from PBMCs. V gene TRBV11-2 combines with J gene TRBJ2-5; 15 bases agree with TRBD2. The CDR3 sequence: CASSPRGLAGGFGVQYF. The CDR3 DNA reads TGTGCCAGCAGCCCAAGGGGACTAGCGGGGGGTTTTGGTGTCCAGTACTTC.